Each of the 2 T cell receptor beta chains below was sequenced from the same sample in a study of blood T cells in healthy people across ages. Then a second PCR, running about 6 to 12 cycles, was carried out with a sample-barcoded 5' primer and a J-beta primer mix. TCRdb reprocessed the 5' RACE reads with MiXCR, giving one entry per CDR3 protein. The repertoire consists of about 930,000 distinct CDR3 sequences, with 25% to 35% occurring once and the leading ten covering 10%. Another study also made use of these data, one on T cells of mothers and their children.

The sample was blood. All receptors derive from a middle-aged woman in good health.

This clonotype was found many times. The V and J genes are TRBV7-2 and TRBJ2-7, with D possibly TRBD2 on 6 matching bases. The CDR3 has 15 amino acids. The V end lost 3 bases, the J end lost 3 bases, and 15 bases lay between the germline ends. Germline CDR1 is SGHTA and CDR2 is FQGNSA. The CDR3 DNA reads TGTGCCAGCAGCTTGGCCGGGGTGGGAGGCTACGAGCAGTACTTC. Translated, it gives CASSLAGVGGYEQYF.

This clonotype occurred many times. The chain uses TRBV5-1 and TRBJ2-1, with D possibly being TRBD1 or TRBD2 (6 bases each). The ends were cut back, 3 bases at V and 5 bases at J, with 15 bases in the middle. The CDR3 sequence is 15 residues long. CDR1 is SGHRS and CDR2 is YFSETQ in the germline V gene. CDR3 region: CASSSWGAGDNEQFF. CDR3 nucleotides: TGCGCCAGCAGCTCTTGGGGGGCCGGAGACAATGAGCAGTTCTTC.